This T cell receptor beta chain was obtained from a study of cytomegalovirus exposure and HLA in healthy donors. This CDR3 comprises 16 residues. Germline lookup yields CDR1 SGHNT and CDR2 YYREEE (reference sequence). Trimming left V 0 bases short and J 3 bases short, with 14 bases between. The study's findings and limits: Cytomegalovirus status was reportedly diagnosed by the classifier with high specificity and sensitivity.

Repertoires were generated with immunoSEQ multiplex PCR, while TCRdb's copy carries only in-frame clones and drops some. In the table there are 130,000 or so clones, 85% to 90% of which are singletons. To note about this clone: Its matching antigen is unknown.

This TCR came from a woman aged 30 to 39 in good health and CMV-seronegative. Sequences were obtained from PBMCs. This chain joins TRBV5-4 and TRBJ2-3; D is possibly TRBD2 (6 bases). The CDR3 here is CASSLAGREATDTQYF. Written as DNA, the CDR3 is TGTGCCAGCAGCTTGGCCGGCAGGGAGGCAACAGATACGCAGTATTTT.